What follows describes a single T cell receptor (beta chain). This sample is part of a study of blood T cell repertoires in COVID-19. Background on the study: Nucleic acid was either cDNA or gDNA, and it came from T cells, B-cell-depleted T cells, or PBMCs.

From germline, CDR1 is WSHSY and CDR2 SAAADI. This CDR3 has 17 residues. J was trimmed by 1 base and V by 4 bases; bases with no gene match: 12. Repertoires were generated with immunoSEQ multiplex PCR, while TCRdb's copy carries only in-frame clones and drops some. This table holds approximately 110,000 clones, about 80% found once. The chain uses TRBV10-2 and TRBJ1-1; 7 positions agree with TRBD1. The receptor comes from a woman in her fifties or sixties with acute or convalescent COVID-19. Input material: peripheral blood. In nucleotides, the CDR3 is TGCGCCAGCAGTGCTTTAACAGGGGCGGTCGCGAACACTGAAGCTTTCTTT. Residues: CASSALTGAVANTEAFF.